Listed below are T cell receptor beta chains from one sample, sequenced in a study of blood T cells in healthy people across ages. TCRdb recomputed calls from the 5' RACE reads with MiXCR, one row per CDR3 protein. The repertoire includes some 700,000 distinct CDR3 sequences, approximately 21% of them detected once, and 22% sits in the top ten. Sequencing was carried out using blood. The receptors stem from a man between 65 and 79 years old in good health. The CDR3 runs from the conserved cysteine through the conserved F or W. Each record gives: V gene, clone size, J gene, D gene, CDR3 DNA, CDR3 protein. The D gene is left open where the match is weak. Where a row states a size, it is once, few, many or the class of an expanded clone; other rows omit it.

V gene: TRBV7-2; clone size: many; J gene: TRBJ2-2; D gene: NA; CDR3 DNA: TGTGCCAGCAGCTTAGTTCCGGGGCTGAACACCGGGGAGCTGTTTTTT; CDR3 protein: CASSLVPGLNTGELFF
V gene: TRBV20-1; clone size: few; J gene: TRBJ2-3; D gene: NA; CDR3 DNA: TGCAGTGCTAGACCGGCCAGCACAGATACGCAGTATTTT; CDR3 protein: CSARPASTDTQYF
V gene: TRBV11-2; clone size: few; J gene: TRBJ1-1; D gene: NA; CDR3 DNA: TGTGCCAGTAGCTTAGCACCCGGAACTGAAGCTTTCTTT; CDR3 protein: CASSLAPGTEAFF
V gene: TRBV28; clone size: few; J gene: TRBJ1-2; D gene: NA; CDR3 DNA: TGTGCCAGCAGTTTTCTTGAGCAGGCCCGTGGCTACACCTTC; CDR3 protein: CASSFLEQARGYTF
V gene: TRBV29-1; clone size: many; J gene: TRBJ1-2; D gene: TRBD1; CDR3 DNA: TGCAGCGTTCGATGGACAGGGCAGGGCTACACCTTC; CDR3 protein: CSVRWTGQGYTF
V gene: TRBV20-1; clone size: NA; J gene: TRBJ1-2; D gene: NA; CDR3 DNA: TGCAGTGTCGCGGTAGGGGAAGGCTACACCTTC; CDR3 protein: CSVAVGEGYTF
V gene: TRBV24-1; clone size: NA; J gene: TRBJ2-4; D gene: NA; CDR3 DNA: TGTGCCAAATCTCATCTAGACAGAGCCAAAAACATTCAGTACTTC; CDR3 protein: CAKSHLDRAKNIQYF
V gene: TRBV20-1; clone size: NA; J gene: TRBJ1-5; D gene: NA; CDR3 DNA: TGCAGTGCCGCGCAGCTCGGTCAGCCCCAGCATTTT; CDR3 protein: CSAAQLGQPQHF
V gene: TRBV15; clone size: few; J gene: TRBJ2-5; D gene: NA; CDR3 DNA: TGTGCCATCAACCGGTCCCCGGGATCCCTGGAGACCCAGTACTTC; CDR3 protein: CAINRSPGSLETQYF
V gene: TRBV12-5; clone size: NA; J gene: TRBJ1-2; D gene: TRBD1; CDR3 DNA: TGTGCTAGTGGTTTGCTGCTAGGACAGGGGCATGGCTACACCTTC; CDR3 protein: CASGLLLGQGHGYTF
V gene: TRBV3-1; clone size: many; J gene: TRBJ2-7; D gene: NA; CDR3 DNA: TGTGCCAGCAGCCTCGACTACTACGAGCAGTACTTC; CDR3 protein: CASSLDYYEQYF
V gene: TRBV7-9; clone size: NA; J gene: TRBJ2-1; D gene: NA; CDR3 DNA: TGTGCCAGCAGCTTAGAGCGGAGCTCCTACAATGAGCAGTTCTTC; CDR3 protein: CASSLERSSYNEQFF
V gene: TRBV20-1; clone size: NA; J gene: TRBJ2-3; D gene: NA; CDR3 DNA: TGCAGTGCCAGGGACGCCGAGGGAAAAGATACGCAGTATTTT; CDR3 protein: CSARDAEGKDTQYF
V gene: TRBV6-2/TRBV6-3; clone size: many; J gene: TRBJ1-1; D gene: NA; CDR3 DNA: TGTGCCAGCAGTTTTCGGGATCGGGGGAACACTGAAGCTTTCTTT; CDR3 protein: CASSFRDRGNTEAFF
V gene: TRBV19; clone size: NA; J gene: TRBJ2-1; D gene: NA; CDR3 DNA: TGTGCCAGTAGTATAGATCTCGGAGCGGTTTCCTACAATGAGCAGTTCTTC; CDR3 protein: CASSIDLGAVSYNEQFF
V gene: TRBV12-3/TRBV12-4; clone size: NA; J gene: TRBJ1-2; D gene: TRBD1; CDR3 DNA: TGTGCCAGCAGTTGGTTACAGGGGAACTATGGCTACACCTTC; CDR3 protein: CASSWLQGNYGYTF
V gene: TRBV2; clone size: NA; J gene: TRBJ2-7; D gene: NA; CDR3 DNA: TGCGCCAGCAGCCCAGGGAGACAATACGAGCAGTACTTC; CDR3 protein: CASSPGRQYEQYF
V gene: TRBV6-6; clone size: NA; J gene: TRBJ1-2; D gene: NA; CDR3 DNA: TGTGCCAGCAGTGACCGTTTTGGAGATGGCTACACCTTC; CDR3 protein: CASSDRFGDGYTF
V gene: TRBV29-1; clone size: few; J gene: TRBJ2-3; D gene: NA; CDR3 DNA: TGCAGCGTTAGGCAGCTAGGGGATACGCAGTATTTT; CDR3 protein: CSVRQLGDTQYF
V gene: TRBV28; clone size: few; J gene: TRBJ1-6; D gene: TRBD1; CDR3 DNA: TGTGCCAGCTGTACCGGGACAGAAACATTCACCCTCCACTTT; CDR3 protein: CASCTGTETFTLHF
V gene: TRBV6-1; clone size: NA; J gene: TRBJ1-4; D gene: NA; CDR3 DNA: TGTGCCAGCAGCAATCACCGGGGCCCAACTAATGAAAAACTGTTTTTT; CDR3 protein: CASSNHRGPTNEKLFF
V gene: TRBV29-1; clone size: few; J gene: TRBJ2-4; D gene: TRBD2; CDR3 DNA: TGCAGCGTGCAACTAGCGGGAGTTGACATTCAGTACTTC; CDR3 protein: CSVQLAGVDIQYF
V gene: TRBV3-1; clone size: NA; J gene: TRBJ2-7; D gene: NA; CDR3 DNA: TGTGCCAGCAGCCAAGTGGTTCCGGCTTGGGGTTACGAGCAGTACTTC; CDR3 protein: CASSQVVPAWGYEQYF
V gene: TRBV7-6; clone size: few; J gene: TRBJ2-3; D gene: NA; CDR3 DNA: TGTGCCAGCAGTGGTAGGGCAGATACGCAGTATTTT; CDR3 protein: CASSGRADTQYF
V gene: TRBV20-1; clone size: NA; J gene: TRBJ1-2; D gene: NA; CDR3 DNA: TGCAGTGCCCGGATAGAAGACTATGGCTACACCTTC; CDR3 protein: CSARIEDYGYTF
V gene: TRBV3-1; clone size: few; J gene: TRBJ2-1; D gene: NA; CDR3 DNA: TGTGCCAGCAGCCCCCGAGCGCTCCGGAATGAGCAGTTCTTC; CDR3 protein: CASSPRALRNEQFF
V gene: TRBV15; clone size: many; J gene: TRBJ2-3; D gene: NA; CDR3 DNA: TGTGCCACCAGCAGAGGGAAGGGGGTCACAGATACGCAGTATTTT; CDR3 protein: CATSRGKGVTDTQYF
V gene: TRBV28; clone size: NA; J gene: TRBJ2-2; D gene: TRBD2; CDR3 DNA: TGTGCCAGCACCCCGGGAGGGGGGAGCACCGGGGAGCTGTTTTTT; CDR3 protein: CASTPGGGSTGELFF
V gene: TRBV12-3/TRBV12-4; clone size: few; J gene: TRBJ2-1; D gene: NA; CDR3 DNA: TGTGCCAGCAGTTTAACAGGTTCGGATGAGCAGTTCTTC; CDR3 protein: CASSLTGSDEQFF
V gene: TRBV5-1; clone size: few; J gene: TRBJ2-1; D gene: TRBD2; CDR3 DNA: TGCGCCAGCAGCTTGGCTAGCGGGGGGATGGATGAGCAGTTCTTC; CDR3 protein: CASSLASGGMDEQFF
V gene: TRBV12-3/TRBV12-4; clone size: NA; J gene: TRBJ1-6; D gene: NA; CDR3 DNA: TGTGCCAGCAGTTTGTCGAGCTCCTATAATTCACCCCTCCACTTT; CDR3 protein: CASSLSSSYNSPLHF
V gene: TRBV4-3; clone size: NA; J gene: TRBJ1-1; D gene: NA; CDR3 DNA: TGCGCCAGCAGCCAGGAGGTGGGTGAAGCTTTCTTT; CDR3 protein: CASSQEVGEAFF
V gene: TRBV6-5; clone size: few; J gene: TRBJ2-1; D gene: NA; CDR3 DNA: TGTGCCAGCAGTTACTCCCGGGGACCCTACAATGAGCAGTTCTTC; CDR3 protein: CASSYSRGPYNEQFF
V gene: TRBV5-5; clone size: few; J gene: TRBJ1-5; D gene: NA; CDR3 DNA: TGTGCCAGCAGCTTGGAAGGTTATGGCAATCAGCCCCAGCATTTT; CDR3 protein: CASSLEGYGNQPQHF
V gene: TRBV12-3/TRBV12-4; clone size: many; J gene: TRBJ2-3; D gene: TRBD2; CDR3 DNA: TGTGCCAGCAGTCCTAGCGGGAGGACAGATACGCAGTATTTT; CDR3 protein: CASSPSGRTDTQYF
V gene: TRBV18; clone size: few; J gene: TRBJ1-2; D gene: TRBD1; CDR3 DNA: TGTGCCAGCTCAGAGGGACAGGGGGCGTTTGGCTACACCTTC; CDR3 protein: CASSEGQGAFGYTF
V gene: TRBV4-3; clone size: NA; J gene: TRBJ2-2; D gene: NA; CDR3 DNA: TGCGCCAGCAGCCAAGATGACAGGAGGGCACGATTAAGGACCGGGGAGCTGTTTTTT; CDR3 protein: CASSQDDRRARLRTGELFF
V gene: TRBV20-1; clone size: NA; J gene: TRBJ1-6; D gene: NA; CDR3 DNA: TGCAGTGCTAGAGATCAGGGAAACCCGGGGTCCTATAATTCACCCCTCCACTTT; CDR3 protein: CSARDQGNPGSYNSPLHF
V gene: TRBV7-6; clone size: many; J gene: TRBJ2-5; D gene: TRBD2; CDR3 DNA: TGTGCCAGCAGCTTAGGAGTCCTAGCGGCTAAAGAGACCCAGTACTTC; CDR3 protein: CASSLGVLAAKETQYF
V gene: TRBV24-1; clone size: NA; J gene: TRBJ1-1; D gene: NA; CDR3 DNA: TGTGCCACCAGGGGGGACACTGAAGCTTTCTTT; CDR3 protein: CATRGDTEAFF
V gene: TRBV13; clone size: NA; J gene: TRBJ2-7; D gene: TRBD2; CDR3 DNA: TGTGCCAGCAGCTTAGGGAAGCGGGCTAGCGGGGTCTACGAGCAGTACTTC; CDR3 protein: CASSLGKRASGVYEQYF
V gene: TRBV20-1; clone size: few; J gene: TRBJ2-1; D gene: TRBD2; CDR3 DNA: TGCAGTGCTAGAGAGGCGGGGGGGTACGTTGGGAATGAGCAGTTCTTC; CDR3 protein: CSAREAGGYVGNEQFF
V gene: TRBV12-3/TRBV12-4; clone size: NA; J gene: TRBJ2-2; D gene: TRBD1; CDR3 DNA: TGTGCCAGCAGTTTAACCCGGGTCAGGGGGACCGGGGAGCTGTTTTTT; CDR3 protein: CASSLTRVRGTGELFF
V gene: TRBV7-9; clone size: few; J gene: TRBJ2-7; D gene: TRBD2; CDR3 DNA: TGTGCCAGCAGCTTATCCGGGGGGTACTCCTACGAGCAGTACTTC; CDR3 protein: CASSLSGGYSYEQYF